This record covers a single TCR beta chain. No antigen is known for it. The CDR3 loop spans 16 amino acids. CDR1 and CDR2 (germline): DFQATT, SNEGSKA (reference sequence). The junction had 9 bases not matched to a gene; V was cut back by 3 bases and J by 0 bases. The sample is drawn from a study of blood T cells in healthy people across ages. Whole-study results and caveats: A strong correlation was seen between TCR beta diversity and naive T cell percentage. The donors' CMV status was not determined, possibly confounding changes in expanded clonotypes.

A J-beta primer mix and a sample-barcoded 5' primer were used in a second PCR of about 7 to 12 cycles. TCRdb passed the 5' RACE reads through MiXCR, listing each CDR3 protein once. Seen here are fewer than 900,000 distinct CDR3 sequences, roughly 44% observed once, and the top ten hold 20% to 25%. The rearrangement links TRBV20-1 to TRBJ2-7; 9 positions match TRBD2. The TCR was taken from an older woman in good health. The source material was blood. CDR3 DNA: TGCAGTGCTAGCTCCAGCGGGAGGCCCTCCTCCTACGAGCAGTACTTC. This sequence encodes CSASSSGRPSSYEQYF.